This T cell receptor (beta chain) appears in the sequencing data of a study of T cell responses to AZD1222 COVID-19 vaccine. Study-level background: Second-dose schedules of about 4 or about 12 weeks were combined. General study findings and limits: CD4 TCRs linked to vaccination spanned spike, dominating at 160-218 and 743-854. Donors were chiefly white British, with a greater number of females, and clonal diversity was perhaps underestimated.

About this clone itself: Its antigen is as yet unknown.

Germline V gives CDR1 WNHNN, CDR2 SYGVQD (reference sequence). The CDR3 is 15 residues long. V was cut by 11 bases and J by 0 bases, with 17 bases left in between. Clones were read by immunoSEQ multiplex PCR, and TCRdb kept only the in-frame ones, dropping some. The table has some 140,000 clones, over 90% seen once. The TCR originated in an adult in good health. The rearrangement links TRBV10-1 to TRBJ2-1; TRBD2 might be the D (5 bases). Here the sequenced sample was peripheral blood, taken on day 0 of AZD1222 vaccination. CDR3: CAPSPAGSSYNEQFF. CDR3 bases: TGCGCCCCTAGCCCAGCAGGTAGCTCCTACAATGAGCAGTTCTTC.